This T cell receptor beta chain was retrieved from a study of glioma-infiltrating T cells. Study-level results: Tissue and blood shared very few CDR3 sequences. Non-neoplastic patients had below-expected tissue-blood divergence, while all gliomas exceeded expectation.

In the case of this clonotype: Its antigen is currently unknown.

Amplification of TCR alpha and beta CDR3 regions from RNA used iRepertoire nested multiplex PCR. Input was roughly 85-400 ng of tissue mRNA or PBMC total RNA. TCRdb re-derived calls from the multiplex PCR reads in MiXCR, one entry per CDR3 protein. The sample has about 130,000 distinct CDR3 sequences; about 25% are singletons. V lost 4 bases, J lost 1 base, and 11 bases lay in between. This CDR3 is 15 amino acids long. Germline CDR1 MGHRA, CDR2 YSYEKL. Sequences were obtained from glioma tissue, nonneoplastic brain tissue, or PBMCs (not recorded which). The clonotype originates from a human donor with low-grade glioma or glioblastoma, undergoing nonglioma brain surgery, or in good health (not recorded which). The genes are TRBV4-1 and TRBJ1-5; the D is unclear. The CDR3 protein is CASSPLGQSNQPQHF. The CDR3 DNA follows: TGCGCCAGCAGCCCCCTCGGGCAGAGCAATCAGCCCCAGCATTTT.